Below, 20 T cell receptor beta chains from the same sample are listed, as sequenced in a study of blood T cell repertoires in COVID-19. Sequenced by immunoSEQ multiplex PCR; TCRdb stores in-frame clones only, minus some. The sample carries 95,000 or so clones, more than 80% recorded once. The sequencing input was peripheral blood. The receptors originated from a human donor in a cohort sampled during active COVID-19.

The chain is built from TRBV27 and TRBJ2-2; 10 positions match TRBD2. The CDR3 contains 16 residues. With 7 bases clipped from V and 7 bases from J, the junction kept 12 bases outside the gene matches. The germline V gene encodes CDR1 MNHEY and CDR2 SMNVEV (reference sequence). CDR3 sequence reads: CASTPRASGSVGELFF. DNA for the CDR3: TGTGCCAGCACCCCGAGGGCTAGCGGGAGCGTCGGGGAGCTGTTTTTT.

In its sample, this clone was seen once. The gene calls are TRBV10-3 and TRBJ2-1; 9 bases match TRBD1. The germline V gene encodes CDR1 ENHRY and CDR2 SYGVKD. The CDR3 totals 15 residues. Germline trimming cut 6 bases from V and 8 bases from J; bases unmatched to any gene: 11. The CDR3 loop is CAIREATGGLDEQFF. The CDR3 region has the DNA TGTGCCATCAGGGAGGCAACAGGGGGCCTGGATGAGCAGTTCTTC.

The chain couples TRBV2 to TRBJ2-5; 10 positions agree with TRBD2. The CDR3 loop spans 15 amino acids. Germline V gene data show CDR1 as SNHLY and CDR2 as FYNNEI. With 4 bases clipped from V and 4 bases from J, the junction kept 6 bases outside the gene matches. CDR3 coding DNA: TGTGCCAGCAGTGTACTAGCGGGGCTTGGAGAGACCCAGTACTTC. This encodes CASSVLAGLGETQYF.

CDR3 sequence reads: CASASGGNNYGYTF. The CDR3 DNA reads TGTGCCAGCGCCTCGGGGGGAAATAACTATGGCTACACCTTC. This sequence joins TRBV7-2 and TRBJ1-2, with D maybe TRBD1 (5 bases). The V end lost 8 bases, the J end lost 1 base, and 14 bases lay between the germline ends. The CDR3 is 14 amino acids. The germline gives CDR1 SGHTA, CDR2 FQGNSA.

The rearrangement links TRBV3-1 (or the pseudogene TRBV3-2) to TRBJ2-5; TRBD2 might be the D (7 bases). CDR1 and CDR2 (germline): LGHDT, YNNKEL (reference sequence). The CDR3 spans 16 residues. The germline V and J ends were trimmed by 0 bases and 2 bases, with 13 bases remaining between them. This chain's CDR3 is CASSQDGGGRQETQYF. CDR3 DNA sequence: TGTGCCAGCAGCCAAGATGGGGGGGGCCGGCAAGAGACCCAGTACTTC.

Only one count was recorded for this clone. The chain recombines TRBV27 with TRBJ1-1, with D uncertain. The germline CDR1 and CDR2 sequences are MNHEY and SMNVEV (reference sequence). This CDR3 contains 13 residues. V was clipped by 5 bases and J by 0 bases, with 7 bases between them. CDR3 sequence: CASSRGLNTEAFF. The CDR3 bases are TGTGCCAGCAGTCGAGGGTTGAACACTGAAGCTTTCTTT.

The chain combines TRBV27 with TRBJ2-3; D is unclear. The CDR3 is 15 residues long. V was clipped by 4 bases and J by 2 bases, with 13 bases between them. Germline V gene lookup returns CDR1 MNHEY and CDR2 SMNVEV (reference sequence). The CDR3 loop reads CASSSLAHTTDTQYF. The CDR3 nucleotides read TGTGCCAGCAGTTCTTTAGCTCACACCACAGATACGCAGTATTTT.

V and J are TRBV5-1 and TRBJ2-7; 7 bases align to TRBD1. Germline V CDR1 and CDR2: SGHRS, YFSETQ. Unmatched junction bases numbered 7, after V lost 7 bases and J lost 0 bases. The CDR3 consists of 14 residues. The CDR3 sequence: CASRPGQISYEQYF. CDR3 nucleotides: TGCGCCAGCCGGCCGGGACAGATCTCCTACGAGCAGTACTTC.

The chain recombines TRBV5-1 with TRBJ2-3, with TRBD2 matching over 9 bases. CDR3 size: 17 residues. The J segment lost 1 base and the V segment lost 0 bases, leaving 6 bases of the junction unmatched. CDR1 and CDR2 (germline): SGHRS, YFSETQ. The CDR3 region is CASSLGGSGSGTDTQYF. CDR3 DNA sequence: TGCGCCAGCAGCTTGGGGGGTAGCGGGAGTGGCACAGATACGCAGTATTTT.

V is TRBV29-1 and J is TRBJ1-2, with 11 bases that match TRBD1. Looked up from germline, CDR1 is SQVTM and CDR2 is ANQGSEA. After removal of 4 bases from V and 7 bases from J, the junction contained 5 bases not matched to a gene. The CDR3 has 13 residues. CDR3 amino acids: CSVGRTGGFGYTF. CDR3 nucleotides: TGCAGCGTTGGAAGGACAGGGGGCTTTGGCTACACCTTC.

This rearrangement joins TRBV19 to TRBJ1-2, with D perhaps TRBD1 (6 bases). CDR1 is LNHDA and CDR2 is SQIVND in the germline V gene (reference sequence). Trimming removed 7 bases at V and 8 bases at J, with 17 bases between. CDR3 size: 13 residues. The CDR3 DNA sequence: TGTGCCAGTACTGACAGGCCCCTTTGGGGCTACACCTTC. Amino acid sequence: CASTDRPLWGYTF.

The rearrangement links TRBV3-1 (or the pseudogene TRBV3-2) to TRBJ2-7, with a weak D call TRBD1 (5 bases). Germline CDR1 reads LGHDT; CDR2 reads YNNKEL (reference sequence). The length of the CDR3 is 16 residues. Trimming removed 6 bases at V and 1 base at J, with 19 bases between. Written as DNA, the CDR3 is TGTGCCAGCAGTCAGGGTGTTCACCAACTTTCCTACGAGCAGTACTTC. It encodes CASSQGVHQLSYEQYF.

V gene TRBV28 combines with J gene TRBJ2-7; TRBD2 aligns across 8 bases. Germline values: CDR1 MDHEN, CDR2 SYDVKM. CDR3 length equals 14 residues. V lost 8 bases, J lost 5 bases, and 11 bases stayed unmatched. As DNA, the CDR3 is TGTGCCAGCTGCACCATAACTAGCGGCAACGAGCAGTACTTC. Translating gives CASCTITSGNEQYF.

The rearrangement links TRBV7-3 to TRBJ2-3; 9 bases are a match to TRBD2. This CDR3 is 16 amino acids long. Germline V gene lookup returns CDR1 SGHTA and CDR2 FQGTGA. The V and J ends lost 4 bases and 6 bases, in that order; junction bases with no gene match: 11. CDR3 sequence reads: CASSSGGRGGQDTQYF. The CDR3 DNA reads TGTGCCAGCAGCTCCGGCGGGCGGGGGGGCCAGGATACGCAGTATTTT.

The chain carries TRBV12-5 and TRBJ2-1; D may be TRBD2 (5 bases). Germline CDR1 and CDR2: LGHNT and FRNRAP. V dropped 5 bases and J dropped 3 bases, with 17 bases sitting between them. The CDR3 is 16 residues long. CDR3 in amino acids: CASGGRGGDLYNEQFF. The CDR3 DNA is TGTGCTAGTGGTGGACGAGGAGGAGACCTCTACAATGAGCAGTTCTTC.

The chain uses TRBV5-1 and TRBJ2-1; 8 nucleotides line up with TRBD2. The V gene's germline CDR1 is SGHRS and CDR2 YFSETQ. There are 15 residues in the CDR3. Unmatched junction bases numbered 5, after V lost 2 bases and J lost 4 bases. The DNA of the CDR3 is TGCGCCAGCAGCTTAAAACTAGCGGAATACAATGAGCAGTTCTTC. It specifies CASSLKLAEYNEQFF.

The chain carries TRBV5-1 and TRBJ2-3; D unclear. Germline-derived CDR1 and CDR2 are SGHRS and YFSETQ. The CDR3 consists of 14 residues. Trimming stripped 3 bases from V and 2 bases from J, with 10 bases between. The CDR3 DNA follows: TGCGCCAGCAGCTCCGAGGAACTCACAGATACGCAGTATTTT. Translation gives CASSSEELTDTQYF.

The V gene is TRBV7-9, the J gene TRBJ2-2; 13 nucleotides align to TRBD2. CDR1 and CDR2 (germline): SEHNR, FQNEAQ (reference sequence). Losses at the gene ends were 6 bases for V and 0 bases for J; bases not matched to a gene: 1. The CDR3 covers 16 residues. The CDR3 DNA sequence: TGTGCCAGCAGAGGACTAGCGGGGGCGAACACCGGGGAGCTGTTTTTT. Translation gives CASRGLAGANTGELFF.

The rearrangement uses TRBV19 and TRBJ2-2; 7 nucleotides match TRBD2. Per the germline V gene, CDR1 is LNHDA and CDR2 is SQIVND (reference sequence). The CDR3 is 15 amino acids. V lost 8 bases, J lost 2 bases, and 8 bases stayed unmatched. The chain's CDR3 is CASEKTSFNTGELFF. CDR3 nucleotides: TGTGCCAGTGAAAAGACTAGCTTTAACACCGGGGAGCTGTTTTTT.

This chain joins TRBV28 and TRBJ2-1, with a tentative D call TRBD2 (5 bases). Trimming took 4 bases from V and 2 from J, leaving 15 bases between them. The CDR3 contains 16 residues. Germline V gives CDR1 MDHEN, CDR2 SYDVKM. DNA for the CDR3: TGTGCCAGCAGTTCGAGCGGCGTGAATACCTACAATGAGCAGTTCTTC. This gives the protein CASSSSGVNTYNEQFF.